Each of the 17 T cell receptor beta chains below was sequenced from the same sample in a study of ipilimumab plus nivolumab after autologous stem cell transplantation (dated by TCRdb to the early 2020s). The library was generated by the immunoSEQ multiplex PCR assay. In TCRdb, the immuneACCESS table is reduced to in-frame sequences with V and J assigned. These tables do not hold every clone; where another copy was compared, an unresolved V gene accounts for under half, and the others remain unexplained. Counted in this sample were about 16,000 clones; around four fifths of them appeared once. 19% of the sample is taken by the ten largest. Sample: PBMCs, taken in a trial of ipilimumab plus nivolumab as post-transplant consolidation. The receptor source for this set is a male donor with diffuse large B-cell lymphoma.

This chain links TRBV12-1 with TRBJ1-4; the D call in the table, TRBD1, was not verified against the DNA. TRBV12-1 is termed a pseudogene. The CDR3 runs to 15 residues. This CDR3 is CASSFGDRANEKLFF. The CDR3 DNA follows: TGTGCCAGCAGCTTTGGGGACAGGGCTAATGAAAAACTGTTTTTT.

This clone was seen a few times. This sequence joins TRBV7-3 and TRBJ2-3; D tentatively reads TRBD1 or TRBD2 (6 bases each). V lost 5 bases to trimming and J lost 3 bases, with 15 bases between them. The CDR3 is 15 residues long. Germline lookup yields CDR1 SGHTA and CDR2 FQGTGA. The CDR3 coding sequence is TGTGCCAGCAGCCCGGGGGCGGAGAGGACAGATACGCAGTATTTT. Translation gives CASSPGAERTDTQYF.

This clone was observed a handful of times. CDR3 loop: CSYSDGYTEAFF. DNA of the CDR3: TGCAGCTACTCCGACGGATACACTGAAGCTTTCTTT. This sequence joins TRBV29-1 and TRBJ1-1; D gene ambiguous. Germline lookup yields CDR1 SQVTM and CDR2 ANQGSEA. Trimming stripped 8 bases from V and 3 bases from J, with 13 bases between. CDR3 length: 12 residues.

The genes are TRBV19 and TRBJ1-5; possible D gene TRBD1, 6 bases. This CDR3 spans 16 amino acids. The V and J ends lost 10 bases and 2 bases respectively, with 21 bases between them. Germline CDR1 is LNHDA and CDR2 is SQIVND (reference sequence). CDR3 nucleotide sequence: TGTGCCACCCACGACTTTGCCAGGGGACGCAATCAGCCCCAGCATTTT. This encodes CATHDFARGRNQPQHF.

The V call is TRBV2, the J call TRBJ1-6; no firm D call. The V gene lost 4 bases and the J gene lost 2 bases, with 9 bases spanning the gap. Germline CDR1 and CDR2: SNHLY and FYNNEI. The CDR3 has 15 residues. The CDR3 DNA reads TGTGCCAGCAGTGTTGGCACCACCTATAATTCACCCCTCCACTTT. Its protein product is CASSVGTTYNSPLHF.

The V call is TRBV6-5, the J call TRBJ2-2; unclear D gene. Germline V CDR1 and CDR2: MNHEY, SVGAGI. The CDR3 covers 12 residues. The V end lost 4 bases, the J end lost 6 bases, and 6 bases lay between the germline ends. The CDR3 DNA is TGTGCCAGCAGTTTGGCATCCGGGGAGCTGTTTTTT. This codes for CASSLASGELFF.

This clone appeared a few times. This chain uses TRBV5-5 with TRBJ1-2; TRBD1 is a possible D gene (6 bases). V was cut by 3 bases and J by 6 bases, with 12 bases left in between. The CDR3 covers 13 residues. Germline V gene sequence: CDR1 SGHKS, CDR2 YYEKEE (reference sequence). The CDR3 coding sequence is TGTGCCAGCAGCTGGACAGAGGGTGATGGCTACACCTTC. Amino acid sequence: CASSWTEGDGYTF.

The chain couples TRBV7-9 to TRBJ1-2; D is uncertain. V lost 5 bases to trimming and J lost 3 bases, with 7 bases between them. CDR3 size: 12 residues. Germline values: CDR1 SEHNR, CDR2 FQNEAQ (reference sequence). CDR3 DNA sequence: TGTGCCAGCAGCCCCACTTACTATGGCTACACCTTC. It is translated as CASSPTYYGYTF.

The chain is built from TRBV2 and TRBJ1-5, with 7 bases lining up with TRBD1. With 3 bases clipped from V and 7 bases from J, the junction kept 6 bases outside the gene matches. CDR3 length equals 14 residues. Germline V gene sequence: CDR1 SNHLY, CDR2 FYNNEI. The CDR3: CASSEDRTGQPQHF. DNA of the CDR3: TGTGCCAGCAGTGAGGACAGGACGGGGCAGCCCCAGCATTTT.

This clone was observed a few times. The genes are TRBV10-1 and TRBJ2-5; 12 bases align to TRBD2. With 4 bases clipped from V and 5 bases from J, the junction kept 8 bases outside the gene matches. This CDR3 has 16 amino acids. Per the germline V gene, CDR1 is WNHNN and CDR2 is SYGVQD (reference sequence). CDR3 in amino acids: CASSGLTSGGSETQYF. The CDR3 nucleotides are TGCGCCAGCAGTGGCCTGACTAGCGGGGGATCGGAGACCCAGTACTTC.

The chain combines TRBV6-5 with TRBJ1-4; 8 nucleotides agree with TRBD1. CDR1 and CDR2 from the germline V gene are MNHEY and SVGAGI. V lost 6 bases and J lost 6; bases outside the gene matches: 9. This CDR3 spans 15 amino acids. CDR3 residues: CASSSLGTGHEKLFF. The CDR3 DNA sequence: TGTGCCAGCAGCTCGCTAGGGACAGGCCATGAAAAACTGTTTTTT.

The chain carries TRBV28 and TRBJ2-5; 9 bases align to TRBD1. The CDR3 runs 16 residues. Unmatched junction bases numbered 10, after V lost 3 bases and J lost 5 bases. The germline CDR1 and CDR2 sequences are MDHEN and SYDVKM. CDR3 residues: CASSFPRGQGRETQYF. The CDR3, as DNA: TGTGCCAGCAGTTTCCCCCGGGGACAGGGAAGGGAGACCCAGTACTTC.

V usage is TRBV29-1 and J usage is TRBJ1-1; the D gene is possibly TRBD1 (6 bases). The CDR3 is made up of 12 amino acids. The germline V gene encodes CDR1 SQVTM and CDR2 ANQGSEA. Trimming pared 8 bases from V and 10 bases from J, leaving 20 bases between. The CDR3 DNA reads as TGCAGCTTCTACCGGGACATCTCGGCAGCTTTCTTT. The encoded protein is CSFYRDISAAFF.

The gene calls are TRBV19 and TRBJ1-6, with D possibly being TRBD1 (5 bases). Trimming cost V 6 bases and J 2 bases, with 11 bases left between them. CDR3 length equals 15 residues. Looked up from germline, CDR1 is LNHDA and CDR2 is SQIVND (reference sequence). As DNA, the CDR3 is TGTGCCAGTAGCATTCAGGGTACCTATAATTCACCCCTCCACTTT. It encodes CASSIQGTYNSPLHF.

Only one count was recorded for this clone. The chain is built from TRBV6-7 and TRBJ2-7, with D unresolved. TRBV6-7 falls under the ORF class, with uncertain function. The CDR3 length is 12 residues. Trimming stripped 6 bases from V and 5 bases from J, with 11 bases between. Here the CDR3 DNA reads TGTGCCAGCAGGCGAAACTGGAACGAGCAGTACTTC. Its translation: CASRRNWNEQYF.

This chain joins TRBV15 and TRBJ1-1, with 7 bases that match TRBD1. With 11 bases clipped from V and 0 bases from J, the junction kept 6 bases outside the gene matches. Germline assignment: CDR1 LNHNV and CDR2 YYDKDF (reference sequence). The CDR3 has 13 amino acids. CDR3 DNA sequence: TGTGCCGCTAAGGACAGGTTGAACACTGAAGCTTTCTTT. This encodes CAAKDRLNTEAFF.

This sequence joins TRBV2 and TRBJ2-7; 8 bases are shared with TRBD2. The CDR3 has 15 residues. The germline V gene has CDR1 SNHLY and CDR2 FYNNEI. Trimming took 6 bases from V and 3 from J; bases not matched to a gene: 10. CDR3 nucleotide sequence: TGTGCCAGCAGCCGGACGGGGGGGACGAACTACGAGCAGTACTTC. Translated, it gives CASSRTGGTNYEQYF.